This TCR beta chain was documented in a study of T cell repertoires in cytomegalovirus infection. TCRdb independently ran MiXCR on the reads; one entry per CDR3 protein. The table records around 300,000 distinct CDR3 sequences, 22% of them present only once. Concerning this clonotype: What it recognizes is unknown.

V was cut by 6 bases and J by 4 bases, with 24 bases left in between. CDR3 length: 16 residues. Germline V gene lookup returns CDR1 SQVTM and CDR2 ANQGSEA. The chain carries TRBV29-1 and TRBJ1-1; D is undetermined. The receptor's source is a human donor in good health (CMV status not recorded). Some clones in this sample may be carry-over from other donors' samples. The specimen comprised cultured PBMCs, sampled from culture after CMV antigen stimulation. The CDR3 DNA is TGCAGCGTATCCCCCAGGTGGTGGGGAAGTGGCACTGAAGCTTTCTTT. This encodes CSVSPRWWGSGTEAFF.